This record looks at one T cell receptor beta chain sequence and its context. Its target is not known. CD45RO/CCR7/CD25/CD127/CD95/CD27 staining was used to isolate CD4+ naive, central memory, regulatory and stem cell-like memory cells by sorting. This sample stems from a study of beta chain features in type 1 diabetes. Study observations and caveats: Patients with Type 1 diabetes showed moderately but significantly shorter TCRB CDR3s in all four CD4+ subsets. Patients and controls would be equally affected if PCR favored shorter templates.

CDR3 length equals 19 residues. The V and J ends lost 1 base and 2 bases, in that order; junction bases with no gene match: 13. Per germline, CDR1 SGHVS and CDR2 FQNEAQ. The sequenced template was cDNA made from the entire isolated RNA. Naive, central memory and regulatory T cell samples yielded about 3.57 million reads on average. Produced via immunoSEQ multiplex PCR; TCRdb's table is partial and in-frame only. This sample carries a few hundred thousand clones, about 15% of them seen once, and the ten largest clones take less than 0.02%. The clonotype was recovered from a man younger than 30 with type 1 diabetes. This chain uses TRBV7-8 with TRBJ2-3, with 9 bases fitting TRBD2. Sequencing input: naive CD4+ T cells from blood. The CDR3 is CASSLETSGTLSLTDTQYF. The CDR3 DNA sequence: TGTGCCAGCAGCTTAGAGACTAGCGGAACCCTCTCCCTCACAGATACGCAGTATTTT.